This TCR beta chain was obtained from a study of blood T cell repertoires in COVID-19 (dated by TCRdb to 2018 to 2020). Some background on the complete study: Collaborator samples came from the United States, Italy and Spain and covered acute and convalescent phases of COVID-19. The material from the prospective study consisted of cDNA or gDNA derived from T cells, B-cell-depleted T cells, or PBMCs. A freely available public database, intended as a resource for researchers studying the immune response to SARS-CoV-2, is where the repertoires were released. A de-identified subject ID, COVID-19 status, age in years and sex were almost always included in the sample metadata. Subjects who had been exposed to COVID-19, were actively infected with it, or had recovered from it provided the deeply sampled blood TCRbeta repertoires that made up the dataset. The samples were drawn from two sources: the first 160 participants of the ongoing ImmuneRACE study, and fewer than 1,500 subjects contributed by 6 global collaborators. HLA class I and class II types, where available, came from metadata supplied by the sample provider rather than from assay-based typing. Points the paper makes about the study in general: The quantity of clinical and demographic metadata differed by source and by participant and was supplied without curation.

TCRbeta CDR3 regions were amplified from genomic DNA by means of the immunoSEQ Assay, a bias-controlled multiplex PCR. In the paper's pipeline: The number of nucleated cells in each sample was estimated from the amplification of reference gene primers within the assay. To quantify the absolute abundance of each unique TCRbeta CDR3 rearrangement, sequence reads were collapsed and filtered. For each sample, productive Simpson clonality was calculated as the square root of Simpson's diversity index across productive rearrangements. TCRdb provides this immuneACCESS table in a form limited to in-frame rearrangements. Some clones are lacking; in checked studies, under half of them reflect an unresolved V gene, and why the rest are absent is not known. V and J calls and clone size are those listed in that table; D and trimming were worked out from the DNA. Recorded for this sample are about 490,000 clones; around 85% of them occurred a single time. The ten largest clones take up 3% to 3.5% of the sample.

Note on this clone: Its cognate antigen has yet to be identified. No clone much larger than this one lies a single base away; base qualities are absent.

Germline trimming amounts to 4 bases on V and 0 bases on J, with 10 as the count of junction bases outside the gene matches. The CDR3 runs 17 residues from the cysteine to the phenylalanine. Left in the record is the CDR3 DNA by itself, 51 bases read in frame from the first base. Based on the germline V gene, the CDR1 and CDR2 sequences are SGDLS and YYNGEE. Collaborating institutions collected whole blood in K2EDTA tubes following their own protocols. For TCRbeta analysis, collaborators shipped samples in one of three forms: frozen whole blood, isolated PBMCs, or DNA extracted from either of those sample types.

The receptor's source is a human donor in a cohort sampled during active COVID-19. This receptor chain uses TRBV9 and TRBJ2-3, with TRBD2 identical over 8 junction bases. The sample comprised peripheral blood. This receptor carries the CDR3 CASSSRSSGVSTDTQYF. The DNA sequence is TGTGCCAGCAGCTCGCGTAGTAGCGGGGTTAGCACAGATACGCAGTATTTT.